Here is one T cell receptor (beta chain) with its context. As yet, its antigen is unknown. For TCRbeta, the library was prepared with unique molecular identifiers. TCRdb called the PCR reads again in MiXCR, with one record for every CDR3 protein. The sample includes some 200,000 distinct CDR3 sequences, about 8.7% of them seen just once. The data were obtained in a study of T-cell reconstitution after alpha-beta-depleted transplantation in children. Notes on the study in general: At day 60, the high TCRbeta diversity found in some patients originated from recipient T cells and thymic progenitors that had survived. Among T cells one year after transplant, newly produced cells accounted for most counts and diversity. Reportedly, only several hundred clones from non-depleted graft cells drove alpha-beta T-cell counts at about two months.

The clonotype originates from a male patient aged 2 to 9 who had a stem cell transplant for acute myeloid leukemia, so the T cells may come from the graft donor. The sample in question was PBMCs, mostly from graft donor cells, obtained 360 days after TCRalphabeta/CD19-depleted stem cell transplant.

The chain's CDR3 is CASRIRRDSYNEQFF. CDR3 DNA: TGTGCCAGTAGGATTAGGCGGGACTCCTACAATGAGCAGTTCTTC. This chain links TRBV12-3 or TRBV12-4 with TRBJ2-1, with D tentatively TRBD2 (6 bases). V was trimmed by 9 bases and J by 0 bases, leaving 15 bases between them. There are 15 residues in the CDR3.